The sequence of this T cell receptor (beta chain) was determined in a study of HIV-infected children after antiretroviral therapy interruption. This clonotype was picked up many times. A 3' RACE protocol on RNA, with unique molecular identifiers, produced the TCR library. TCRdb itself ran the 3' RACE reads through MiXCR, one entry per CDR3 protein. The sample holds more than 75,000 distinct CDR3 sequences; 6% to 8.5% are singletons and the top ten take roughly 1%. The trim removed 0 bases at V and 1 base at J, leaving 2 bases unmatched. Germline V gene lookup returns CDR1 SGHNT and CDR2 YYREEE (reference sequence). The CDR3 has 15 residues. Treatment denoted: PENTA 11 planned treatment interruption arm or continuous ART arm.

The receptor's source is a pool of human donors with HIV. The sequencing used CD45RA+ CD4+ T cells from PBMCs, pooled from several time points, collected from a donor given antiretroviral therapy, either interrupted or continuous. Subset defined: naive CD4+ CD45RA+ CD45RO- T cells. The V gene is TRBV5-4, the J gene TRBJ2-3; 7 nucleotides line up with TRBD1. The CDR3 here is CASSLGGGGTDTQYF. CDR3 DNA sequence: TGTGCCAGCAGCTTGGGAGGGGGCGGCACAGATACGCAGTATTTT.